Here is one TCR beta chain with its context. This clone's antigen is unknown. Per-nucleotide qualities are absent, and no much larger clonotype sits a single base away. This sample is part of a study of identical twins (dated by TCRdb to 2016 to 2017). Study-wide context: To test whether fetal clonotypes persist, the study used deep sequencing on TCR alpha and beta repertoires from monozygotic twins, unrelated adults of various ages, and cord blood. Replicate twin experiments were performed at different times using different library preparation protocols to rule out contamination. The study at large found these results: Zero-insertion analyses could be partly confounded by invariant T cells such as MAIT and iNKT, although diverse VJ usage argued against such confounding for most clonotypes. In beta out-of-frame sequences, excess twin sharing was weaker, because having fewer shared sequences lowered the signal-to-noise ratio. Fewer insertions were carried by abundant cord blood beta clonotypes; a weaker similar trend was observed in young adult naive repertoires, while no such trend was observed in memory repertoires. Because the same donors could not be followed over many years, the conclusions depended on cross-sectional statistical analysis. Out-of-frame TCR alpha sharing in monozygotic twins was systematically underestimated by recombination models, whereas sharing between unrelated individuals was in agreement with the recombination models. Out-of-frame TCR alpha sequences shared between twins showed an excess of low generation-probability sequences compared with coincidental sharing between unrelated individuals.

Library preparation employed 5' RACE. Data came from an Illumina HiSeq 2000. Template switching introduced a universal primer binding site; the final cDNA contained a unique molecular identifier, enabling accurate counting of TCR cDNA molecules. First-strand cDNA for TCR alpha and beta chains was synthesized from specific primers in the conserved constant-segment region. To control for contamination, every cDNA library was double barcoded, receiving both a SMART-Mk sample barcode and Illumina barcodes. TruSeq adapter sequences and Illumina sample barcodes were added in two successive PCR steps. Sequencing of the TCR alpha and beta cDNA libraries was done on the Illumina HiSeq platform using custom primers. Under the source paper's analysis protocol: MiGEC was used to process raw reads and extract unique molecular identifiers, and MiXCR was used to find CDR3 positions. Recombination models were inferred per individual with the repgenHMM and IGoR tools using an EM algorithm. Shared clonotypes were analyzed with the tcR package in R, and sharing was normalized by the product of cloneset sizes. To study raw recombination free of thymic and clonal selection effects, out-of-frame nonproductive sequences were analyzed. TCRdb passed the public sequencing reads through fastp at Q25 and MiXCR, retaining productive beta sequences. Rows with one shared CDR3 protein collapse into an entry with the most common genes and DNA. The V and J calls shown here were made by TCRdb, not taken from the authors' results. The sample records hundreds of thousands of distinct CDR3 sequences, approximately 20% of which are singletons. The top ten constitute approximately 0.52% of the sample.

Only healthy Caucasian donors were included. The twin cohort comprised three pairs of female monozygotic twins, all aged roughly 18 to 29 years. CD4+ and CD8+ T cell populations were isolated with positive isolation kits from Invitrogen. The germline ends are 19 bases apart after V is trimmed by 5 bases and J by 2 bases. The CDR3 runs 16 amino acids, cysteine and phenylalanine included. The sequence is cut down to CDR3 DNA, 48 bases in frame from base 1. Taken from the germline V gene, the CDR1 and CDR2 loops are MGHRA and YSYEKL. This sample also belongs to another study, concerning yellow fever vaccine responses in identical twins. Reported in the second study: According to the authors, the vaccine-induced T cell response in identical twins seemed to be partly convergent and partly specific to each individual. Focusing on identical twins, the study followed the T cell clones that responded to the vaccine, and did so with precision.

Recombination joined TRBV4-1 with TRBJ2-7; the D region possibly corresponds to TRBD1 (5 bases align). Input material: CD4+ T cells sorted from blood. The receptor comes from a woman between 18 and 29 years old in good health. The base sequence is TGCGCCAGCAGCTCCTTTCCAGGGCCCCTTACCTACGAGCAGTACTTC. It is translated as CASSSFPGPLTYEQYF.